A single sample is the source of the 6 T cell receptor beta chains below, sequenced in a study of T cell repertoires in cytomegalovirus infection. MiXCR was run by TCRdb on the reads, yielding one entry per CDR3 protein. The sample includes hundreds of thousands of distinct CDR3 sequences, less than 40% seen only once; the top ten take over 13%. No antigen has been assigned to these receptors. The sequencing here drew on cultured CD8+ T cells from PBMCs, taken from culture after CMV antigen stimulation. The source is a human donor in good health (CMV status not recorded). Some clones in this sample may be carry-over from other donors' samples.

This clonotype was detected a few times. This chain connects TRBV6-8 to TRBJ2-4; 7 bases line up with TRBD2. Germline V gene lookup returns CDR1 MNHGY and CDR2 SAAAGT. With 6 bases clipped from V and 0 bases from J, the junction kept 8 bases outside the gene matches. CDR3 length equals 16 residues. The CDR3 here is CASRGTSELAKNIQYF. The DNA for the CDR3 is TGTGCCAGCAGAGGAACTAGCGAGCTAGCCAAAAACATTCAGTACTTC.

The chain recombines TRBV6-2 or TRBV6-3 with TRBJ2-7; D may correspond to TRBD1 or TRBD2 (6 bases each). The germline V and J ends were trimmed by 4 bases and 5 bases, with 12 bases remaining between them. Germline V gene sequence: CDR1 MNHEY, CDR2 SVGEGT. This CDR3 has 13 residues. CDR3 sequence: CASSLGRDNEQYF. CDR3 DNA: TGTGCCAGCAGTTTAGGGCGGGACAACGAGCAGTACTTC.

The rearrangement links TRBV5-1 to TRBJ2-3; possible D gene TRBD2, 6 bases. From germline, CDR1 is SGHRS and CDR2 YFSETQ. The CDR3 contains 16 residues. V dropped 0 bases and J dropped 4 bases, with 15 bases sitting between them. CDR3 region: CASSLESRGVADTQYF. DNA for the CDR3: TGCGCCAGCAGCTTGGAGTCACGCGGGGTAGCAGATACGCAGTATTTT.

This clonotype was seen a few times. Since a much larger clone is just one base distant, this may be a read error. The V call is TRBV19, the J call TRBJ2-1; D ambiguous. Per the germline V gene, CDR1 is LNHDA and CDR2 is SQIVND (reference sequence). The V end was cut by 3 bases, the J end by 6 bases, with 3 bases between. The CDR3 extends over 11 amino acids. The CDR3 sequence is CASSMGNEQFF. CDR3 coding DNA: TGTGCCAGTAGTATGGGCAATGAGCAGTTCTTC.

The rearrangement links TRBV24-1 to TRBJ2-2, with a weak D call TRBD2 (6 bases). The CDR3 length is 15 residues. V dropped 4 bases and J dropped 1 base, with 9 bases sitting between them. Germline assignment: CDR1 KGHDR and CDR2 SFDVKD. The CDR3: CATSEGTENTGELFF. The CDR3 coding sequence is TGTGCCACCAGTGAGGGGACTGAGAACACCGGGGAGCTGTTTTTT.

Only a few counts were recorded for this clonotype. The chain combines TRBV7-9 with TRBJ2-7; D might be TRBD1 (5 bases). Trimming shortened V by 2 bases and J by 2 bases, and 7 bases separated the two germline ends. CDR3 length: 13 amino acids. CDR1 is SEHNR, CDR2 FQNEAQ, per germline (reference sequence). The CDR3 region is CASSLQGPYEQYV. The CDR3 coding sequence is TGTGCCAGCAGCTTACAGGGTCCCTACGAGCAGTACGTC.